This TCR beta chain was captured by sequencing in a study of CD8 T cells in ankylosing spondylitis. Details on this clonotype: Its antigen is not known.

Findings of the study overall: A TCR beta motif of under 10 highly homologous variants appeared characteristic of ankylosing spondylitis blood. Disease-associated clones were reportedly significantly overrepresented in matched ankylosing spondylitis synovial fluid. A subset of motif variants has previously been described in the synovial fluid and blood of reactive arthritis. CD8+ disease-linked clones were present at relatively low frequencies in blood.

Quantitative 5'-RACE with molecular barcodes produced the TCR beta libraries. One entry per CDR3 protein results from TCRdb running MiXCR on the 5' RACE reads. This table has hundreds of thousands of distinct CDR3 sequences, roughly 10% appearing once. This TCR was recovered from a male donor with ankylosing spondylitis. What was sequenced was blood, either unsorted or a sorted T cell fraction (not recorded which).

Written as DNA, the CDR3 is TGCAGTGCTAGACAGCTGAGTCAAGAGACCCAGTACTTC. It yields the protein CSARQLSQETQYF. The rearrangement uses TRBV20-1 and TRBJ2-5; D uncertain. From germline, CDR1 is DFQATT and CDR2 SNEGSKA (reference sequence). This CDR3 is 13 amino acids long. The germline V and J ends were trimmed by 2 bases and 2 bases, with 9 bases remaining between them.